Below, 19 T cell receptor beta chains from the same sample are listed, as sequenced in a study of shared clonotypes between healthy human individuals. TCRdb's table, derived via immunoSEQ multiplex PCR, lists solely in-frame clones and lacks some. The repertoire holds hundreds of thousands of clones, with 96% as singletons. Sequenced sample: memory CD8+ T cells sorted from blood. Subset indicated: CD45RO+ cells pooled with CCR7-negative TemRA cells. The source is a man in his thirties or forties in good health.

The chain combines TRBV2 with TRBJ2-3; 10 bases match TRBD1. The J segment lost 3 bases and the V segment lost 4 bases, leaving 4 bases of the junction unmatched. In germline, CDR1 is SNHLY, CDR2 FYNNEI. The CDR3 loop spans 15 amino acids. CDR3 DNA: TGTGCCAGCAGTGTATGGACAGGGGGGACAGATACGCAGTATTTT. It specifies CASSVWTGGTDTQYF. Supplemented by reference TRBV2 and TRBJ2-3, the full variable domain reads EPEVTQTPSHQVTQMGQEVILRCVPISNHLYFYWYRQILGQKVEFLVSFYNNEISEKSEIFDDQFSVERPDGSNFTLKIRSTKLEDSAMYFCASSVWTGGTDTQYFGPGTRLTVL.

The genes are TRBV4-2 and TRBJ2-1, with D perhaps matching TRBD2 (6 bases). This CDR3 contains 13 residues. CDR1 is LGHNA and CDR2 is YNFKEQ in the germline V gene. Trimming removed 5 bases from V and 4 bases from J, with 9 bases in between. CDR3 in amino acids: CASSASVYNEQFF. The CDR3 region has the DNA TGTGCCAGCAGCGCTAGCGTATACAATGAGCAGTTCTTC.

The V and J genes are TRBV18 and TRBJ2-7; D ambiguous. Germline V gives CDR1 KGHSH, CDR2 LQKENI. The CDR3 contains 13 residues. Trimming cost V 2 bases and J 2 bases, with 7 bases left between them. DNA of the CDR3: TGTGCCAGCTCACCAGGGCGAACCTACGAGCAGTACTTC. This encodes CASSPGRTYEQYF.

The gene calls are TRBV20-1 and TRBJ1-1; D gene unclear. Trimming took 5 bases from V and 5 from J, leaving 9 bases between them. Germline CDR1 is DFQATT and CDR2 is SNEGSKA (reference sequence). The CDR3 totals 11 residues. CDR3 in DNA: TGCAGTGCTCCAAAGGGAACTGAAGCTTTCTTT. This encodes CSAPKGTEAFF.

This sequence joins TRBV6-5 and TRBJ1-6, with 8 nucleotides matching TRBD1. The CDR3 has 11 amino acids. Trimming at V came to 6 bases and at J to 14 bases, leaving 3 bases not matched to a gene. Germline CDR1 MNHEY, CDR2 SVGAGI. CDR3 nucleotides: TGTGCCAGCAGGGAGGGACAGGCCCTCCACTTT. It encodes CASREGQALHF.

The chain links TRBV21-1 to TRBJ2-7; whether TRBD2, the table's D call, matches the DNA was not checked. TRBV21-1 corresponds to a pseudogene. The CDR3 loop spans 12 amino acids. CDR3 region: CASSNGGGEQYF. CDR3 bases: TGTGCCAGCAGCAATGGGGGAGGGGAGCAGTACTTC.

The genes are TRBV11-3 and TRBJ2-1; TRBD2 agrees at 9 bases. CDR1 is SGHNT, CDR2 YENEEA, per germline. The J segment lost 10 bases and the V segment lost 4 bases, leaving 8 bases of the junction unmatched. This CDR3 is built from 14 residues. Written as DNA, the CDR3 is TGTGCCAGCAGCTCCCGAGCGGGAGGAGGGGAGCAGTTCTTC. Protein sequence: CASSSRAGGGEQFF.

The chain links TRBV9 to TRBJ1-1; tentatively, D is TRBD1 (6 bases). Germline V gives CDR1 SGDLS, CDR2 YYNGEE. This CDR3 contains 12 residues. Trimming shortened V by 4 bases and J by 5 bases, and 9 bases separated the two germline ends. The CDR3: CASSPQGTEAFF. The CDR3 region has the DNA TGTGCCAGCAGCCCCCAGGGGACTGAAGCTTTCTTT.

The chain has TRBV28 and TRBJ2-7; 9 bases line up with TRBD1. V dropped 4 bases and J dropped 0; count of bases not matched to a gene: 4. The CDR3 is 15 amino acids. Germline CDR1 reads MDHEN; CDR2 reads SYDVKM. The CDR3 nucleotides read TGTGCCAGCAGTTCCGAGACAGGGGGCTCCTACGAGCAGTACTTC. This gives the protein CASSSETGGSYEQYF.

The rearrangement links TRBV6-5 to TRBJ1-1; 7 bases are a match to TRBD1. The CDR3 covers 15 residues. V lost 5 bases, J lost 3 bases, and 9 bases stayed unmatched. Germline CDR1 reads MNHEY; CDR2 reads SVGAGI. In DNA form, the CDR3 reads TGTGCCAGCAGTCCTCCTTTAGGGACAGACACTGAAGCTTTCTTT. This gives the protein CASSPPLGTDTEAFF.

A remark on this clone: A junction end diverges from the germline sequence, so it may reflect a read error. V usage is TRBV7-8 and J usage is TRBJ2-1; D not resolved. The germline V gene encodes CDR1 SGHVS and CDR2 FQNEAQ. The CDR3 has 13 residues. CDR3 sequence reads: CASSIVTYNGQFF. CDR3 in DNA: TGTGCCAGCAGCATAGTTACCTACAATGGGCAGTTCTTC. Based on the CDR3 plus reference TRBV7-8 and TRBJ2-1, the full variable domain is GAGVSQSPRYKVAKRGQDVALRCDPISGHVSLFWYQQALGQGPEFLTYFQNEAQLDKSGLPSDRFFAERPEGSVSTLKIQRTQQEDSAVYLCASSIVTYNGQFFGPGTRLTVL.

CDR3 DNA sequence: TGTGCCAGCAGCAAAGACGGTAGCGGGAGTCCAGATACGCAGTATTTT. Protein product: CASSKDGSGSPDTQYF. This chain joins TRBV21-1 and TRBJ2-3; whether TRBD2, the table's D call, matches the DNA was not checked. TRBV21-1 is a known pseudogene. The CDR3 sequence is 16 residues long.

This clone was seen more than once but under ten times. The rearrangement uses TRBV9 and TRBJ1-1; tentatively, D is TRBD1 (6 bases). CDR1 is SGDLS and CDR2 is YYNGEE in the germline V gene. The CDR3 has 15 amino acids. V lost 3 bases and J 2 bases, leaving 14 bases between the germline ends. The CDR3 protein is CASSEYGTPNTEAFF. The CDR3 DNA follows: TGTGCCAGCAGCGAATACGGGACACCTAACACTGAAGCTTTCTTT.

V gene TRBV30 combines with J gene TRBJ2-4; 7 nucleotides line up with TRBD1. The ends lost 3 bases at V and 0 bases at J; junction bases unmatched: 11. The CDR3 has 17 residues. In germline, CDR1 is GTSNPN, CDR2 SVGIG (reference sequence). The CDR3 nucleotides are TGTGCCTGGAGCCTCTCGACAGGGTCACTAGCCAAAAACATTCAGTACTTC. Protein product: CAWSLSTGSLAKNIQYF.

In the case of this clone: Likely a read error: the CDR3 ends without its conserved phenylalanine or tryptophan. The DNA is omitted, as the CDR3 cannot be located on it reliably, and the CDR3 follows TCRdb's listing. This chain joins TRBV19 and TRBJ1-1. In germline, CDR1 is LNHDA, CDR2 SQIVND (reference sequence). The CDR3 length is 9 residues, termini included. CDR3 sequence: CASSIDSGR.

V is TRBV5-4 and J is TRBJ1-2, with D possibly TRBD1 on 5 matching bases. This CDR3 has 17 residues. Trimming took off 3 bases at V and 0 bases at J, with 18 bases between the two ends. Germline CDR1 is SGHNT and CDR2 is YYREEE (reference sequence). CDR3 nucleotide sequence: TGTGCCAGCAGCTCGAGCACGAGGGGCTTAGCTAACTATGGCTACACCTTC. Protein: CASSSSTRGLANYGYTF.

The chain couples TRBV28 to TRBJ2-7; TRBD1 is a possible D gene (6 bases). The V gene's germline CDR1 is MDHEN and CDR2 SYDVKM. This CDR3 is 14 amino acids long. V was pared by 3 bases and J by 2 bases, with 11 bases between. CDR3 loop: CASSFGTRPYEQYF. CDR3 in DNA: TGTGCCAGCAGTTTTGGGACACGGCCCTACGAGCAGTACTTC.

The gene calls are TRBV5-6 and TRBJ2-7; D is perhaps TRBD2 (7 bases). This CDR3 is built from 15 residues. V dropped 5 bases and J dropped 0 bases, with 15 bases sitting between them. Germline V gene data show CDR1 as SGHDT and CDR2 as YYEEEE. The chain's CDR3 is CASREQGGSSYEQYF. In nucleotides, the CDR3 is TGTGCCAGCAGAGAACAGGGAGGGTCCTCCTACGAGCAGTACTTC.

This rearrangement joins TRBV11-1 to TRBJ2-1; D is uncertain. V lost 3 bases and J 4 bases, leaving 13 bases between the germline ends. This CDR3 comprises 15 residues. Germline V gives CDR1 SGHAT, CDR2 FQDESV (reference sequence). The CDR3 DNA is TGTGCCAGCAGCTTTGGCAGTCTCGATTACAATGAGCAGTTCTTC. Amino acid sequence: CASSFGSLDYNEQFF.